The TCR beta chain described here comes from a study of T cells in Graves' hyperthyroidism and ophthalmopathy. This clonotype was counted many times. The PBMCs studied were ones that came from 10 ml fresh peripheral blood. The CDR3 is 16 residues long. Trimming shortened V by 1 base and J by 0 bases, and 10 bases separated the two germline ends. Looked up from germline, CDR1 is SGHAT and CDR2 is FQNNGV. Amplified TCR beta CDR3 regions derived from RNA transcripts. The study used the HTBI primer set for a first-round RT-PCR of the TCR CDR3. TCRdb re-called the multiplex PCR reads with MiXCR, one entry per CDR3 protein. The repertoire includes 390,000 or so distinct CDR3 sequences, 14% to 15% of them detected once, and about 13% sits in the top ten.

The chain carries TRBV11-2 and TRBJ2-1; D remains ambiguous. Sequenced sample: blood. The clonotype comes from a man aged 18 to 29 with Graves' ophthalmopathy. CDR3 sequence (DNA): TGTGCCAGCAGCTTAGGAGGAGAGAGCTCCTACAATGAGCAGTTCTTC. This gives the protein CASSLGGESSYNEQFF.